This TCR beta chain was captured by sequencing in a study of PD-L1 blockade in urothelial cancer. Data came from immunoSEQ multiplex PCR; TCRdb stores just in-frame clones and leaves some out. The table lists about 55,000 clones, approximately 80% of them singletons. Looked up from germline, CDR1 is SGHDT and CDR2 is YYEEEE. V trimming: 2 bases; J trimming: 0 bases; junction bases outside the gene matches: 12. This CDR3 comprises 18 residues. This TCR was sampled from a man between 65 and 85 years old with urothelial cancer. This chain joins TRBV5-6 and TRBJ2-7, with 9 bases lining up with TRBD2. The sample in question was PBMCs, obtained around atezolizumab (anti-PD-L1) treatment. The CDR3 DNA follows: TGTGCCAGCAGCTTCCTCCGGGGCGGGAGGGGTTTCTCCTACGAGCAGTACTTC. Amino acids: CASSFLRGGRGFSYEQYF.